The next 32 T cell receptor beta chains were all read from a single sample in a study of blood T cell repertoires in COVID-19 (dated by TCRdb to the early 2020s). Libraries were made using the immunoSEQ multiplex PCR assay. The table comes from immuneACCESS by way of TCRdb, which keeps in-frame sequences with V and J called. Part of the clones is missing from these tables; in studies checked, under half for an unresolved V gene and the rest for unknown reasons. The sample includes 150,000 to 200,000 clones, with about 92% observed a single time. The biggest ten clones account for 1.5% to 2.5% of the sample. The sequencing sample was made of peripheral blood. Receptors were obtained from a woman in her sixties with COVID-19, enrolled during active disease.

The chain joins TRBV11-2 to TRBJ2-7, with TRBD1 matching over 8 bases. The CDR3 is 14 residues long. Germline CDR1 is SGHAT and CDR2 is FQNNGV. V gave up 7 bases and J gave up 0 bases; unmatched junction bases: 5. CDR3 sequence (DNA): TGTGCCAGCAACACCGACAGGGGCTCCTACGAGCAGTACTTC. It encodes CASNTDRGSYEQYF.

V usage is TRBV13 and J usage is TRBJ1-2; TRBD1 might be the D (5 bases). Germline-derived CDR1 and CDR2 are PRHDT and FYEKMQ (reference sequence). Trimming took 0 bases from V and 6 from J, leaving 20 bases between them. The CDR3 contains 17 residues. The CDR3, as DNA: TGTGCCAGCAGCTTAGGCCTCCCAGGGCCGCGGATGAATGGCTACACCTTC. Its protein product is CASSLGLPGPRMNGYTF.

The chain recombines TRBV7-7 with TRBJ1-2, with TRBD1 as a possible D gene (5 bases). Germline CDR1 is SSHAT and CDR2 is FNYEAQ (reference sequence). The CDR3 consists of 16 residues. V lost 6 bases and J 4 bases, leaving 21 bases between the germline ends. The CDR3 sequence is CASRINRPQRTYGYTF. The CDR3 DNA reads as TGTGCCAGCAGGATAAACAGGCCCCAAAGGACCTATGGCTACACCTTC.

The genes are TRBV5-4 and TRBJ2-5; TRBD2 agrees at 10 bases. This CDR3 is built from 15 residues. The V gene end was trimmed by 3 bases and the J gene end by 0 bases; junction bases not matched to a gene: 2. Germline loops: CDR1 SGHNT, CDR2 YYREEE (reference sequence). For the CDR3, the DNA is TGTGCCAGCAGCTCCGGGACTAGCGACCAAGAGACCCAGTACTTC. Protein: CASSSGTSDQETQYF. Full variable domain (remainder filled in from reference TRBV5-4 and TRBJ2-5): ETGVTQSPTHLIKTRGQQVTLRCSSQSGHNTVSWYQQALGQGPQFIFQYYREEENGRGNFPPRFSGLQFPNYSSELNVNALELDDSALYLCASSSGTSDQETQYFGPGTRLLVL.

This CDR3 reads CASSLTGLVSTYEQYF. The CDR3 DNA follows: TGTGCCAGCAGCTTAACCGGACTCGTGTCTACCTACGAGCAGTACTTC. The chain links TRBV7-2 to TRBJ2-7, with D perhaps matching TRBD2 (5 bases). Germline CDR1 reads SGHTA; CDR2 reads FQGNSA. Trimming left V 2 bases short and J 2 bases short, with 16 bases between. The CDR3 loop spans 16 amino acids.

V usage is TRBV5-5 and J usage is TRBJ1-4, with TRBD1 matching 8 bases. V shed 2 bases, J shed 6 bases, and the junction held 3 bases outside the gene matches. The CDR3 runs to 14 residues. The germline CDR1 and CDR2 sequences are SGHKS and YYEKEE (reference sequence). CDR3 DNA: TGTGCCAGCAGCTTAAGACAGGGGTATGAAAAACTGTTTTTT. It encodes CASSLRQGYEKLFF.

The CDR3 nucleotides read TGTGCCAGCAGTTACGAGGGGACAGGGTCTAACGAGCAGTACTTC. It encodes CASSYEGTGSNEQYF. The rearrangement joins TRBV6-5 to TRBJ2-7; 9 bases line up with TRBD1. This CDR3 region has 15 residues. From germline, CDR1 is MNHEY and CDR2 SVGAGI. Trimming took 2 bases from V and 5 from J; bases not matched to a gene: 7.

This clone was observed a few times. The chain joins TRBV5-1 to TRBJ2-7; weak D call: TRBD1 (5 bases). The CDR3 sequence is 14 residues long. The V gene lost 2 bases and the J gene lost 4 bases, with 13 bases spanning the gap. The V gene's germline CDR1 is SGHRS and CDR2 YFSETQ. The CDR3 sequence: CASSLQDMSYEQYF. CDR3 bases: TGCGCCAGCAGCTTACAGGACATGAGTTACGAGCAGTACTTC. The whole variable domain, remainder taken from reference TRBV5-1 and TRBJ2-7, is KAGVTQTPRYLIKTRGQQVTLSCSPISGHRSVSWYQQTPGQGLQFLFEYFSETQRNKGNFPGRFSGRQFSNSRSEMNVSTLELGDSALYLCASSLQDMSYEQYFGPGTRLTVT.

V is TRBV4-3 and J is TRBJ2-2; D is possibly TRBD2 (5 bases). Germline values: CDR1 LGHNA, CDR2 YSLEER. Trimming removed 3 bases from V and 5 bases from J, with 19 bases in between. The CDR3 runs to 17 residues. CDR3 sequence: CASSQSPPSGNTGELFF. The CDR3, as DNA: TGCGCCAGCAGCCAGAGTCCCCCCTCGGGGAATACCGGGGAGCTGTTTTTT.

This clone was counted only a few times. This chain connects TRBV19 to TRBJ1-1; 7 bases align to TRBD1. The germline V gene encodes CDR1 LNHDA and CDR2 SQIVND (reference sequence). J gave up 10 bases and V 5 bases, and 13 bases lay outside the gene matches. The CDR3 sequence is 14 residues long. The CDR3 protein is CASSPQGGTGPAFF. CDR3 nucleotide sequence: TGTGCCAGTAGTCCCCAGGGGGGAACCGGGCCAGCTTTCTTT.

V usage is TRBV12-3 or TRBV12-4 and J usage is TRBJ2-1, with TRBD1 as a possible D gene (7 bases). This CDR3 is built from 13 residues. Deletions cut 6 bases from V and 3 bases from J, with 9 bases between. Here the CDR3 DNA reads TGTGCCAGCAGCAGGGGGGACTACAATGAGCAGTTCTTC. This gives the protein CASSRGDYNEQFF.

The chain combines TRBV5-1 with TRBJ2-1, with D unclear. The germline gives CDR1 SGHRS, CDR2 YFSETQ. Trimming left V 0 bases short and J 6 bases short, with 7 bases between. CDR3 length equals 13 residues. CDR3 residues: CASSLAVSNEQFF. The CDR3 bases are TGCGCCAGCAGCTTGGCCGTCAGCAATGAGCAGTTCTTC.

The V call is TRBV10-3, the J call TRBJ1-3; D not resolved. Trimming removed 0 bases at V and 0 bases at J, with 6 bases between. The CDR3 extends over 15 amino acids. Germline CDR1 is ENHRY and CDR2 is SYGVKD. The CDR3 DNA is TGTGCCATCAGTGAGTCGAACAGCTCTGGAAACACCATATATTTT. The encoded protein is CAISESNSSGNTIYF.

This chain uses TRBV6-1 with TRBJ1-1; a weak D match, TRBD1 (5 bases). Germline V gene sequence: CDR1 MNHNS, CDR2 SASEGT. The germline V and J ends were trimmed by 3 bases and 4 bases, with 12 bases remaining between them. This CDR3 is built from 14 residues. As DNA, the CDR3 is TGTGCCAGCAGTGACCCAGGGCTCGGCACTGAAGCTTTCTTT. Amino acid sequence: CASSDPGLGTEAFF.

The chain combines TRBV5-1 with TRBJ2-7; a possible D gene is TRBD2 (5 bases). V lost 0 bases to trimming and J lost 2 bases, with 12 bases between them. This CDR3 spans 15 amino acids. Germline lookup yields CDR1 SGHRS and CDR2 YFSETQ. The CDR3 DNA sequence: TGCGCCAGCAGCTTGGGCGGACTGCCGACCTACGAGCAGTACTTC. Protein product: CASSLGGLPTYEQYF.

This clone was detected only once. V is TRBV6-2 or TRBV6-3 and J is TRBJ1-2; D is possibly TRBD1 (5 bases). Trimming removed 2 bases at V and 4 bases at J, with 11 bases between. Germline V gives CDR1 MNHEY, CDR2 SVGEGT. This CDR3 has 14 amino acids. This chain's CDR3 is CASSYVVGAYGYTF. The CDR3 coding sequence is TGTGCCAGCAGTTACGTGGTAGGGGCCTATGGCTACACCTTC.

The chain couples TRBV5-1 to TRBJ1-3, with D perhaps matching TRBD1 (5 bases). The V gene lost 0 bases and the J gene lost 5 bases, with 15 bases spanning the gap. The CDR3 is 16 amino acids. CDR1 is SGHRS, CDR2 YFSETQ, per germline. CDR3 protein: CASSLAPQGTRNTIYF. In nucleotides, the CDR3 is TGCGCCAGCAGCTTGGCCCCCCAGGGTACGAGAAACACCATATATTTT. Looking up the rest from reference TRBV5-1 and TRBJ1-3 gives the full variable domain: KAGVTQTPRYLIKTRGQQVTLSCSPISGHRSVSWYQQTPGQGLQFLFEYFSETQRNKGNFPGRFSGRQFSNSRSEMNVSTLELGDSALYLCASSLAPQGTRNTIYFGEGSWLTVV.

The gene calls are TRBV7-2 and TRBJ2-3; 11 positions agree with TRBD2. Germline CDR1 is SGHTA and CDR2 is FQGNSA. The CDR3 contains 13 residues. V lost 6 bases to trimming and J lost 8 bases; unmatched junction nucleotides: 4. The CDR3 region is CASSRTSGGTQYF. In nucleotides, the CDR3 is TGTGCCAGCAGTCGAACTAGCGGGGGTACGCAGTATTTT.

This chain connects TRBV6-5 to TRBJ1-4; 8 bases are shared with TRBD1. Germline assignment: CDR1 MNHEY and CDR2 SVGAGI. Trimming took 4 bases from V and 6 from J; bases not matched to a gene: 7. This CDR3 spans 15 amino acids. The CDR3 region has the DNA TGTGCCAGCAGTTTCTTAACAGGGGGAGATGAAAAACTGTTTTTT. This translates into CASSFLTGGDEKLFF.

This clone was seen a handful of times. The chain uses TRBV4-1 and TRBJ1-2; 10 bases agree with TRBD1. Trimming at V came to 4 bases and at J to 8 bases, leaving 4 bases not matched to a gene. The CDR3 extends over 13 amino acids. In germline, CDR1 is MGHRA, CDR2 YSYEKL. The CDR3 is CASSPGQGLGYTF. CDR3 DNA: TGCGCCAGCAGCCCGGGACAGGGGCTCGGCTACACCTTC.

This clone was counted a single time. V gene TRBV7-2 combines with J gene TRBJ2-1; no definite D call. Per the germline V gene, CDR1 is SGHTA and CDR2 is FQGNSA. Deletions cut 5 bases from V and 3 bases from J, with 5 bases between. CDR3 size: 12 residues. For the CDR3, the DNA is TGTGCCAGCAGCGCCTACTACAATGAGCAGTTCTTC. The encoded protein is CASSAYYNEQFF. Using reference TRBV7-2 and TRBJ2-1 for the parts outside the CDR3, the full variable domain is GAGVSQSPSNKVTEKGKDVELRCDPISGHTALYWYRQSLGQGLEFLIYFQGNSAPDKSGLPSDRFSAERTGGSVSTLTIQRTQQEDSAVYLCASSAYYNEQFFGPGTRLTVL.

This chain uses TRBV7-9 with TRBJ2-3, with TRBD2 identical over 10 bases. J lost 8 bases, V lost 7 bases, and 12 bases had no gene match. The CDR3 spans 15 residues. Germline CDR1 and CDR2: SEHNR and FQNEAQ (reference sequence). CDR3 amino acids: CASTPQRGGPGTQYF. The CDR3 DNA reads as TGTGCCAGCACCCCCCAGCGGGGGGGCCCAGGTACGCAGTATTTT.

V usage is TRBV7-2 and J usage is TRBJ1-4; D is unclear. The CDR3 loop spans 14 amino acids. V lost 2 bases and J lost 6, with 10 bases in between. Per the germline V gene, CDR1 is SGHTA and CDR2 is FQGNSA. The CDR3 protein is CASSLNPSDEKLFF. The CDR3, as DNA: TGTGCCAGCAGCTTAAATCCCTCGGATGAAAAACTGTTTTTT.

V and J are TRBV5-4 and TRBJ2-3, with D perhaps matching TRBD1 (6 bases). The CDR3 consists of 14 residues. The germline V and J ends were trimmed by 1 base and 6 bases, with 12 bases remaining between them. Germline lookup yields CDR1 SGHNT and CDR2 YYREEE (reference sequence). CDR3 sequence: CASSLYRVADTQYF. The CDR3 DNA is TGTGCCAGCAGCTTGTACAGGGTAGCGGATACGCAGTATTTT.

V gene TRBV27 combines with J gene TRBJ1-2, with D hard to call. Germline-derived CDR1 and CDR2 are MNHEY and SMNVEV (reference sequence). Trimming took off 6 bases at V and 5 bases at J, with 16 bases between the two ends. The CDR3 covers 14 residues. The CDR3 coding sequence is TGTGCCAGCAGCCCCTCTCGGGATTTTTATGGCTACACCTTC. It specifies CASSPSRDFYGYTF.

The sample holds one count of this clone. The chain couples TRBV4-3 to TRBJ2-7; TRBD2 might be the D (5 bases). Trimming took off 4 bases at V and 3 bases at J, with 13 bases between the two ends. CDR1 and CDR2 (germline): LGHNA, YSLEER. The CDR3 loop spans 14 amino acids. The CDR3 DNA reads as TGCGCCAGCAGCCCCTCCTGGGAGAGCTACGAGCAGTACTTC. Its protein product is CASSPSWESYEQYF.

CDR3 DNA sequence: TGTGCCAGCAGCGGTAGGCCCCGGACAGGGGACACCGGGGAGCTGTTTTTT. The encoded protein is CASSGRPRTGDTGELFF. This rearrangement joins TRBV9 to TRBJ2-2, with 9 bases fitting TRBD1. CDR1 is SGDLS and CDR2 is YYNGEE in the germline V gene. V shed 3 bases, J shed 3 bases, and the junction held 9 bases outside the gene matches. The CDR3 extends over 17 amino acids.

The chain employs TRBV10-3 and TRBJ1-2; tentatively, D is TRBD1 (6 bases). Germline V lookup: CDR1 ENHRY, CDR2 SYGVKD. Trimming stripped 4 bases from V and 4 bases from J, with 10 bases between. This CDR3 has 13 amino acids. The CDR3: CAISAVTGYGYTF. CDR3 DNA sequence: TGTGCCATCAGTGCCGTGACAGGCTATGGCTACACCTTC.

The chain couples TRBV4-3 to TRBJ1-5, with 7 bases matching TRBD1. Germline trimming cut 0 bases from V and 3 bases from J; bases unmatched to any gene: 5. CDR3 length: 16 amino acids. Germline values: CDR1 LGHNA, CDR2 YSLEER. The CDR3 nucleotides read TGCGCCAGCAGCCAAGAATTGGGGACAGTCAATCAGCCCCAGCATTTT. Protein product: CASSQELGTVNQPQHF.

The rearrangement uses TRBV3-1 (or the pseudogene TRBV3-2) and TRBJ2-1; 12 nucleotides match TRBD2. Germline assignment: CDR1 LGHDT and CDR2 YNNKEL (reference sequence). This CDR3 contains 16 residues. J gave up 2 bases and V 2 bases, and 1 base lay outside the gene matches. CDR3 region: CASSQLAGGPYNEQFF. In nucleotides, the CDR3 is TGTGCCAGCAGCCAACTAGCGGGGGGGCCCTACAATGAGCAGTTCTTC.

The J gene is TRBJ1-1, the V gene TRBV6-6; D gene unclear. Germline CDR1 MNHNY, CDR2 SVGAGI (reference sequence). This CDR3 comprises 14 residues. Trimming took 6 bases from V and 1 from J, leaving 12 bases between them. DNA for the CDR3: TGTGCCAGCAGCCCGGGAGGTGCGAACACTGAAGCTTTCTTT. This gives the protein CASSPGGANTEAFF.

This clone was found once. The chain recombines TRBV7-2 with TRBJ1-6; D is ambiguous. CDR1 and CDR2 from the germline V gene are SGHTA and FQGNSA. The CDR3 length is 14 residues. V was clipped by 1 base and J by 6 bases, with 7 bases between them. CDR3 DNA sequence: TGTGCCAGCAGCTTAGGTCTCGGTAATTCACCCCTCCACTTT. Translated, it gives CASSLGLGNSPLHF.